The table lists the clone carrying this T cell receptor (beta chain) with many counts. Unique molecular identifiers were built into the TCRbeta library. MiXCR, run by TCRdb on the PCR reads, gives a single entry per CDR3 protein. Of about 480,000 distinct CDR3 sequences in the sample, around 12% were seen once. The data originate from a study of T-cell reconstitution after alpha-beta-depleted transplantation in children. The germline V and J ends were trimmed by 1 base and 2 bases, with 7 bases remaining between them. There are 13 residues in the CDR3. Germline V CDR1 and CDR2: SGHKS, YYEKEE (reference sequence).

This material consisted of PBMCs from the stem cell graft donor, taken from the stem cell graft. This receptor was taken from a human donor who donated a stem cell graft to a child with combined immunodeficiency. The chain combines TRBV5-5 with TRBJ2-7; no firm D call. CDR3 nucleotide sequence: TGTGCCAGCAGCTTGTCTGCGCCCTACGAGCAGTACTTC. This sequence encodes CASSLSAPYEQYF.